One and the same sample provided the 28 T cell receptor beta chains below, sequenced in a study of CD8 T cells in Susac syndrome (dated by TCRdb to between 2018 and 2021). Library generation was performed with the immunoSEQ multiplex PCR assay. RNA was extracted with the RNeasy kit and roughly 0.45 to 1 ug was reverse transcribed using random hexamers. In-frame beta chains were kept once TCRdb had trimmed the public reads at Q25 with fastp and called clones with MiXCR. Under each unique CDR3 protein, matching rows form one entry showing the most common genes and DNA. Counted in this sample were 150,000 to 190,000 distinct CDR3 sequences; 85% to 95% of them appeared once. Jointly, the top ten make up roughly 0.2% of the sample. The sample comprised CD8+ T cells from PBMCs. These receptors came from a human donor with multiple sclerosis.

The chain couples TRBV7-8 to TRBJ2-2; D may match TRBD1 or TRBD2 (5 bases each). The CDR3 runs 15 residues. Germline CDR1 is SGHVS and CDR2 is FQNEAQ. V lost 2 bases, J lost 8 bases, and 15 bases lay in between. CDR3 residues: CASSLYPGTGGELFF. Here the CDR3 DNA reads TGTGCCAGCAGCTTATATCCAGGGACGGGAGGGGAGCTGTTTTTT.

The CDR3, as DNA: TGTGCCACCAGCAGAGCGGGGGGGAGGGAGACCCAGTACTTC. This gives the protein CATSRAGGRETQYF. The chain is built from TRBV15 and TRBJ2-5; 8 bases are shared with TRBD2. This CDR3 region has 14 residues. V shed 1 base, J shed 5 bases, and the junction held 3 bases outside the gene matches. Germline CDR1 reads LNHNV; CDR2 reads YYDKDF (reference sequence).

The V gene is TRBV4-3, the J gene TRBJ2-1; 8 bases are a match to TRBD1. V lost 3 bases and J lost 3; bases outside the gene matches: 7. From germline, CDR1 is LGHNA and CDR2 YSLEER. The CDR3 consists of 16 residues. The CDR3: CASSQRRQGYYNEQFF. CDR3 coding DNA: TGCGCCAGCAGCCAGAGAAGACAGGGGTACTACAATGAGCAGTTCTTC.

The chain employs TRBV20-1 and TRBJ1-6; D is undetermined. V lost 0 bases and J lost 14, with 5 bases in between. Germline loops: CDR1 DFQATT, CDR2 SNEGSKA (reference sequence). The CDR3 consists of 10 residues. The CDR3 nucleotides read TGCAGTGCTAGAGAGGGGACCCTCCACTTT. It specifies CSAREGTLHF.

This rearrangement joins TRBV27 to TRBJ1-6; no firm D call. Deletions cut 4 bases from V and 8 bases from J, with 12 bases between. The germline gives CDR1 MNHEY, CDR2 SMNVEV (reference sequence). The CDR3 has 14 amino acids. In DNA form, the CDR3 reads TGTGCCAGCAGTTCCCCCTACATGGATTCACCCCTCCACTTT. Amino acids: CASSSPYMDSPLHF.

The chain carries TRBV4-1 and TRBJ1-1; D is uncertain. V was trimmed by 1 base and J by 0 bases, leaving 9 bases between them. The germline V gene has CDR1 MGHRA and CDR2 YSYEKL. CDR3 length: 15 residues. This CDR3 reads CASSQGIQMNTEAFF. The CDR3, as DNA: TGCGCCAGCAGCCAAGGGATACAGATGAACACTGAAGCTTTCTTT.

This chain connects TRBV5-1 to TRBJ2-5, with D hard to call. The CDR3 runs to 15 residues. CDR1 and CDR2 from the germline V gene are SGHRS and YFSETQ. V lost 4 bases and J lost 5, with 18 bases in between. As DNA, the CDR3 is TGCGCCAGCAGCCTTCGTTCGTCCGAGGAGGAGACCCAGTACTTC. Amino acid sequence: CASSLRSSEEETQYF.

The V call is TRBV19, the J call TRBJ1-5; D gene unclear. This CDR3 has 15 amino acids. The germline V gene encodes CDR1 LNHDA and CDR2 SQIVND (reference sequence). The V gene lost 7 bases and the J gene lost 3 bases, with 16 bases spanning the gap. The CDR3 sequence is CASTTKGRSNQPQHF. Written as DNA, the CDR3 is TGTGCCAGTACGACAAAAGGCCGATCCAATCAGCCCCAGCATTTT.

The DNA of the CDR3 is TGTGCCAGCAGTTTTCGGGACAGGGTATTGGATACGCAGTATTTT. This sequence encodes CASSFRDRVLDTQYF. The chain is built from TRBV12-3 or TRBV12-4 and TRBJ2-3, with 9 nucleotides matching TRBD1. There are 15 residues in the CDR3. Trimming removed 3 bases from V and 6 bases from J; junction bases left unmatched: 7.

This CDR3 reads CSVGTSGGHTGELFF. The CDR3 region has the DNA TGCAGCGTTGGGACTAGCGGGGGACACACCGGGGAGCTGTTTTTT. This chain joins TRBV29-1 and TRBJ2-2, with 13 bases identical to TRBD2. The germline V gene has CDR1 SQVTM and CDR2 ANQGSEA. CDR3 size: 15 residues. With V trimmed by 4 bases and J by 3 bases, 2 bases remained unmatched.

This chain's CDR3 is CASSHDRGRGPFGYTF. CDR3 in DNA: TGTGCCAGCAGCCATGATAGAGGCAGGGGGCCCTTTGGCTACACCTTC. The chain recombines TRBV4-2 with TRBJ1-2; 8 nucleotides match TRBD1. This CDR3 comprises 16 residues. V lost 3 bases and J lost 7; bases outside the gene matches: 13. Germline CDR1 LGHNA, CDR2 YNFKEQ.

The V gene is TRBV10-3, the J gene TRBJ2-3, with 7 nucleotides matching TRBD1. The CDR3 extends over 17 amino acids. The J segment lost 2 bases and the V segment lost 6 bases, leaving 14 bases of the junction unmatched. CDR1 is ENHRY, CDR2 SYGVKD, per germline. The DNA for the CDR3 is TGTGCCATCAGGACAAGAGAGACAGGGAAAAACACAGATACGCAGTATTTT. This sequence encodes CAIRTRETGKNTDTQYF.

The chain has TRBV9 and TRBJ2-1; D call uncertain. The V end lost 4 bases, the J end lost 6 bases, and 8 bases lay between the germline ends. The CDR3 loop spans 12 amino acids. Germline-derived CDR1 and CDR2 are SGDLS and YYNGEE. In DNA form, the CDR3 reads TGTGCCAGCAGCTTTCGGTTCAATGAGCAGTTCTTC. It translates to CASSFRFNEQFF.

In this sample, this clonotype turned up once. The V and J genes are TRBV5-6 and TRBJ1-2; 10 bases map to TRBD1. The CDR3 loop spans 16 amino acids. Germline lookup yields CDR1 SGHDT and CDR2 YYEEEE. The J segment lost 4 bases and the V segment lost 7 bases, leaving 13 bases of the junction unmatched. CDR3 coding DNA: TGTGCCAGCGGAACCAAAGACAGGGGGCTGGGCTATGGCTACACCTTC. It specifies CASGTKDRGLGYGYTF.

The rearrangement uses TRBV24-1 and TRBJ2-2, with unresolved D. V was shortened by 5 bases and J by 3 bases, with 12 bases between the two germline ends. The germline CDR1 and CDR2 sequences are KGHDR and SFDVKD. CDR3 length equals 15 residues. The CDR3 DNA reads TGTGCCACCAGTGTAACACAGAAGGACACCGGGGAGCTGTTTTTT. This gives the protein CATSVTQKDTGELFF.

This clonotype was counted a few times. The V gene is TRBV19, the J gene TRBJ2-5; either TRBD1 or TRBD2 may fit D (6 bases each). Germline CDR1 reads LNHDA; CDR2 reads SQIVND (reference sequence). V was clipped by 2 bases and J by 8 bases, with 18 bases between them. The CDR3 runs 15 residues. This CDR3 is CASSISGQGIITQYF. CDR3 coding DNA: TGTGCCAGTAGTATAAGCGGGCAGGGGATCATAACCCAGTACTTC.

The chain carries TRBV19 and TRBJ1-6, with 7 bases identical to TRBD1. V dropped 6 bases and J dropped 12; count of bases not matched to a gene: 14. Germline CDR1 and CDR2: LNHDA and SQIVND (reference sequence). The CDR3 covers 15 residues. The CDR3 region has the DNA TGTGCCAGTAGCCCGAGGACAGGACCGATTAGACCCCTCCACTTT. This sequence encodes CASSPRTGPIRPLHF.

The chain couples TRBV27 to TRBJ2-3, with TRBD2 matching over 12 bases. V shed 5 bases, J shed 1 base, and the junction held 4 bases outside the gene matches. In germline, CDR1 is MNHEY, CDR2 SMNVEV (reference sequence). The CDR3 runs to 16 residues. CDR3 sequence (DNA): TGTGCCAGCAGTCTAGCGGGGGGGCGCGGCACAGATACGCAGTATTTT. Its translation: CASSLAGGRGTDTQYF.

This clonotype was observed a single time. In DNA form, the CDR3 reads TGCGCCAGCAGCTTGCGGGTGACAGGGGTTAACACTGAAGCTTTCTTT. This sequence encodes CASSLRVTGVNTEAFF. This sequence joins TRBV5-1 and TRBJ1-1; 8 bases are shared with TRBD1. Germline values: CDR1 SGHRS, CDR2 YFSETQ. CDR3 length equals 16 residues. V lost 1 base to trimming and J lost 2 bases; unmatched junction nucleotides: 7. Using reference TRBV5-1 and TRBJ1-1 for the parts outside the CDR3, the full variable domain is KAGVTQTPRYLIKTRGQQVTLSCSPISGHRSVSWYQQTPGQGLQFLFEYFSETQRNKGNFPGRFSGRQFSNSRSEMNVSTLELGDSALYLCASSLRVTGVNTEAFFGQGTRLTVV.

This chain links TRBV4-1 with TRBJ2-3; 9 positions agree with TRBD2. The CDR3 has 18 amino acids. From germline, CDR1 is MGHRA and CDR2 YSYEKL. The V gene end was trimmed by 1 base and the J gene end by 6 bases; junction bases not matched to a gene: 14. The chain's CDR3 is CASSQGFPGTSWSDTQYF. The CDR3 DNA sequence: TGCGCCAGCAGCCAAGGTTTTCCGGGGACTAGCTGGTCGGATACGCAGTATTTT.

The chain combines TRBV6-5 with TRBJ1-1; 8 positions match TRBD1. The CDR3 loop spans 14 amino acids. CDR1 and CDR2 from the germline V gene are MNHEY and SVGAGI. After removal of 0 bases from V and 5 bases from J, the junction contained 2 bases not matched to a gene. CDR3 protein: CASSYSQGATEAFF. CDR3 in DNA: TGTGCCAGCAGTTACTCTCAGGGGGCGACTGAAGCTTTCTTT.

V usage is TRBV9 and J usage is TRBJ1-2, with 9 bases lining up with TRBD1. The CDR3 consists of 17 residues. The V gene end was trimmed by 4 bases and the J gene end by 6 bases; junction bases not matched to a gene: 16. Germline lookup yields CDR1 SGDLS and CDR2 YYNGEE. The CDR3, as DNA: TGTGCCAGCAGCCATCCCAGTCCGGGACAGGGAGTCCATGGCTACACCTTC. It specifies CASSHPSPGQGVHGYTF.

The V and J genes are TRBV24-1 and TRBJ1-6; D perhaps matches TRBD1 (5 bases). Per the germline V gene, CDR1 is KGHDR and CDR2 is SFDVKD. V lost 3 bases and J 7 bases, leaving 9 bases between the germline ends. The CDR3 runs 14 residues. The CDR3 DNA is TGTGCCACCAGTGATAAGGGGCTGAATTCACCCCTCCACTTT. It translates to CATSDKGLNSPLHF.

The gene calls are TRBV30 and TRBJ2-5; tentative D call: TRBD2 (6 bases). The V end was cut by 3 bases, the J end by 5 bases, with 16 bases between. CDR1 is GTSNPN, CDR2 SVGIG, per germline (reference sequence). This CDR3 contains 14 residues. CDR3 sequence: CAWSSAGTVETQYF. As DNA, the CDR3 is TGTGCCTGGAGCAGTGCGGGGACGGTTGAGACCCAGTACTTC.

The chain recombines TRBV19 with TRBJ1-5; 7 bases match TRBD1. CDR3 length: 14 amino acids. The germline V gene has CDR1 LNHDA and CDR2 SQIVND (reference sequence). V was clipped by 3 bases and J by 4 bases; unmatched bases: 3. The CDR3 coding sequence is TGTGCCAGTAGTATTCTGACAGGGAATCAGCCCCAGCATTTT. Protein product: CASSILTGNQPQHF.

The gene calls are TRBV27 and TRBJ1-2; no clear D gene. This CDR3 contains 13 residues. The germline V gene encodes CDR1 MNHEY and CDR2 SMNVEV (reference sequence). V was shortened by 7 bases and J by 0 bases, with 9 bases between the two germline ends. The CDR3 DNA is TGTGCCAGCAAGGCAGGTTCTAACTATGGCTACACCTTC. Residues: CASKAGSNYGYTF.

The rearrangement uses TRBV2 and TRBJ2-5; the D is unclear. In germline, CDR1 is SNHLY, CDR2 FYNNEI. Trimming took off 8 bases at V and 3 bases at J, with 16 bases between the two ends. This CDR3 contains 14 residues. CDR3 nucleotide sequence: TGTGCCAGCCTCCGGTCCAGGTCAGAAGAGACCCAGTACTTC. Protein sequence: CASLRSRSEETQYF.

V is TRBV9 and J is TRBJ1-4; D gene ambiguous. This CDR3 has 16 residues. In germline, CDR1 is SGDLS, CDR2 YYNGEE. The V gene lost 0 bases and the J gene lost 0 bases, with 9 bases spanning the gap. This chain's CDR3 is CASSVEAGTTNEKLFF. In nucleotides, the CDR3 is TGTGCCAGCAGCGTAGAGGCCGGAACAACTAATGAAAAACTGTTTTTT. The variable domain in full, completed from reference TRBV9 and TRBJ1-4, reads DSGVTQTPKHLITATGQRVTLRCSPRSGDLSVYWYQQSLDQGLQFLIQYYNGEERAKGNILERFSAQQFPDLHSELNLSSLELGDSALYFCASSVEAGTTNEKLFFGSGTQLSVL.